Each of the 26 T cell receptor beta chains below was sequenced from the same sample in a study of T cell repertoires in aging, cancer and after chemotherapy. TRB rearrangements spanning V, D and J were amplified using mixed TRB-A/B primers. TCRdb fed the multiplex PCR reads into MiXCR, producing one record per CDR3 protein. This table holds 2,000 or so distinct CDR3 sequences, under 35% found once. The template was genomic DNA from peripheral blood, not RNA. The sequencing input was blood. These receptors were taken from a human donor with a blood cancer.

By share, this clonotype counts as large. V is TRBV12-3 or TRBV12-4 and J is TRBJ1-1; D is unclear. The CDR3 is made up of 13 amino acids. Trimming took 2 bases from V and 0 from J, leaving 4 bases between them. Here the CDR3 reads CASSLSLNTEAFF. CDR3 DNA sequence: TGTGCCAGCAGTTTATCTCTGAACACTGAAGCTTTCTTT.

This clonotype was counted between two and nine times. The chain carries TRBV5-1 and TRBJ2-2, with 7 bases aligning to TRBD1. Germline CDR1 is SGHRS and CDR2 is YFSETQ. The CDR3 runs to 16 residues. V shed 1 base and J 7 bases; nucleotides not matched to a gene: 10. Here the CDR3 reads CASSLTRGRIVGELFF. DNA of the CDR3: TGCGCCAGCAGCTTGACGAGGGGGCGCATTGTCGGGGAGCTGTTTTTT.

By proportion, this clonotype is medium-sized (0.01 to 0.1%). The gene calls are TRBV11-2 and TRBJ2-7; 11 nucleotides match TRBD1. V dropped 3 bases and J dropped 2; count of bases not matched to a gene: 3. CDR1 and CDR2 (germline): SGHAT, FQNNGV. The CDR3 runs to 15 residues. The CDR3 bases are TGTGCCAGCAGCTTGGGGACAGGGGGTACCTACGAGCAGTACTTC. This codes for CASSLGTGGTYEQYF.

The table lists this clonotype with a few counts. This rearrangement joins TRBV6-4 to TRBJ2-1; 10 bases are shared with TRBD2. There are 17 residues in the CDR3. V trimming: 0 bases; J trimming: 7 bases; junction bases outside the gene matches: 9. CDR1 is MRHNA, CDR2 SNTAGT, per germline. The CDR3 spells CASSDSHSGGAVNEQFF. The CDR3 region has the DNA TGTGCCAGCAGTGACTCCCACAGCGGGGGGGCGGTTAATGAGCAGTTCTTC.

Worth noting for this clonotype: The junction and the germline gene differ at one end; a read error may be behind it. This chain connects TRBV5-1 to TRBJ1-1, with 9 nucleotides matching TRBD1. The CDR3 sequence is 15 residues long. Germline CDR1 reads SGHRS; CDR2 reads YFSETQ. The CDR3 DNA reads TGTGCCAGCAGCGCGGGACAGGGACGGGGCACTGAAGCTTTCTTT. Translated, it gives CASSAGQGRGTEAFF.

The CDR3 nucleotides are TGTGCCAGTAGTATGAGAGGAAAGAATGAAAAACTGTTTTTT. Encoded protein: CASSMRGKNEKLFF. The chain links TRBV19 to TRBJ1-4; no definite D call. V dropped 3 bases and J dropped 5 bases, with 10 bases sitting between them. The CDR3 length is 14 residues. Per the germline V gene, CDR1 is LNHDA and CDR2 is SQIVND (reference sequence).

This clonotype showed up just a few times. The chain links TRBV6-5 to TRBJ1-6; D remains unclear. The germline gives CDR1 MNHEY, CDR2 SVGAGI. The CDR3 sequence is 13 residues long. The V end was cut by 4 bases, the J end by 5 bases, with 6 bases between. CDR3 in amino acids: CASSLANNSPLHF. Written as DNA, the CDR3 is TGTGCCAGCAGTTTGGCAAATAATTCACCCCTCCACTTT.

By proportion, this clonotype is medium-sized. This chain links TRBV11-1 with TRBJ2-1, with D perhaps given as TRBD1 or TRBD2 (5 bases each). Deletions cut 5 bases from V and 6 bases from J, with 5 bases between. CDR3 length: 11 amino acids. The germline gives CDR1 SGHAT, CDR2 FQDESV (reference sequence). The CDR3 loop is CASSGGNEQFF. In nucleotides, the CDR3 is TGTGCCAGCAGCGGGGGCAATGAGCAGTTCTTC.

The chain links TRBV5-1 to TRBJ2-7; unclear D gene. V shed 4 bases and J shed 4 bases, with 12 bases lying between them. CDR3 length equals 13 residues. CDR1 is SGHRS, CDR2 YFSETQ, per germline. CDR3 sequence (DNA): TGCGCCAGCAGCGTCGGAGAATATTACGAGCAGTACTTC. The encoded protein is CASSVGEYYEQYF.

V gene TRBV11-2 combines with J gene TRBJ1-3; D is perhaps TRBD1 (5 bases). The germline V gene encodes CDR1 SGHAT and CDR2 FQNNGV. V dropped 3 bases and J dropped 2 bases, with 8 bases sitting between them. CDR3 size: 14 residues. The CDR3 protein is CASSLGVAGNTIYF. CDR3 in DNA: TGTGCCAGCAGCTTGGGGGTAGCTGGAAACACCATATATTTT.

The chain carries TRBV5-1 and TRBJ1-5; 7 nucleotides align to TRBD1. V dropped 4 bases and J dropped 5; count of bases not matched to a gene: 3. The CDR3 has 13 residues. CDR1 and CDR2 (germline): SGHRS, YFSETQ. The CDR3 DNA reads TGCGCCAGCAGCACAGGGACAGATCAGCCCCAGCATTTT. Amino acids: CASSTGTDQPQHF.

This clonotype is categorized as large. This chain connects TRBV29-1 to TRBJ2-7; 15 nucleotides align to TRBD2. Unmatched junction bases numbered 2, after V lost 6 bases and J lost 2 bases. Looked up from germline, CDR1 is SQVTM and CDR2 is ANQGSEA. This CDR3 has 14 residues. The DNA for the CDR3 is TGCAGCGTAAGGACTAGCGGGGGGGCCTACGAGCAGTACTTC. Translated: CSVRTSGGAYEQYF.

This clonotype rates as medium-sized. This chain uses TRBV15 with TRBJ1-2; 9 bases line up with TRBD1. The junction had 6 bases not matched to a gene; V was cut back by 3 bases and J by 4 bases. The CDR3 contains 15 residues. The germline V gene has CDR1 LNHNV and CDR2 YYDKDF (reference sequence). This CDR3 is CATSSDRGGSYGYTF. The CDR3 nucleotides are TGTGCCACCAGCAGTGACAGGGGGGGATCCTATGGCTACACCTTC.

On this clonotype itself: An end of the junction does not agree with germline; a read error may underlie this. The gene calls are TRBV5-4 and TRBJ2-1; D is ambiguous. This CDR3 comprises 11 residues. Germline loops: CDR1 SGHNT, CDR2 YYREEE (reference sequence). The CDR3 sequence: CVSSYNNEQFF. The CDR3 DNA follows: TGTGTCAGCAGCTACAACAATGAGCAGTTCTTC.

This clonotype was seen a single time. The chain combines TRBV5-1 with TRBJ2-3, with D perhaps given as TRBD1 or TRBD2 (5 bases each). The CDR3 is made up of 14 amino acids. V lost 4 bases to trimming and J lost 2 bases, with 11 bases between them. CDR1 SGHRS and CDR2 YFSETQ come from the germline V gene. The CDR3 DNA is TGCGCCAGCAGCCCAGGGACCGCCACAGATACGCAGTATTTT. Its translation is CASSPGTATDTQYF.

This clonotype was seen a few times. V gene TRBV6-5 combines with J gene TRBJ1-6; 12 nucleotides align to TRBD1. The V gene end was trimmed by 3 bases and the J gene end by 8 bases; junction bases not matched to a gene: 2. Germline assignment: CDR1 MNHEY and CDR2 SVGAGI. The CDR3 consists of 15 residues. CDR3 nucleotides: TGTGCCAGCAGTTATAGGGACAGGGGGCATTCACCCCTCCACTTT. Protein sequence: CASSYRDRGHSPLHF.

This chain links TRBV7-3 with TRBJ2-3, with a possible D match to TRBD2 (6 bases). Trimming removed 4 bases at V and 0 bases at J, with 14 bases between. There are 16 residues in the CDR3. Germline loops: CDR1 SGHTA, CDR2 FQGTGA. The CDR3 region is CASSSGGSTSTDTQYF. The CDR3 DNA reads as TGTGCCAGCAGCTCCGGGGGTTCGACGAGCACAGATACGCAGTATTTT.

This clonotype is large by share. The chain is built from TRBV20-1 and TRBJ1-1, with D possibly being TRBD1 (6 bases). Trimming stripped 3 bases from V and 6 bases from J, with 14 bases between. The CDR3 covers 13 residues. The germline CDR1 and CDR2 sequences are DFQATT and SNEGSKA (reference sequence). CDR3 protein: CSASTGRVAEAFF. CDR3 nucleotides: TGCAGTGCTAGTACAGGGAGAGTCGCTGAAGCTTTCTTT.

The V and J genes are TRBV6-1 and TRBJ2-1; TRBD2 agrees at 8 bases. J gave up 3 bases and V 6 bases, and 10 bases lay outside the gene matches. Per the germline V gene, CDR1 is MNHNS and CDR2 is SASEGT. CDR3 length: 16 residues. CDR3 bases: TGTGCCAGCAGGTCGGGACGGGGGGGAATCTACAATGAGCAGTTCTTC. This codes for CASRSGRGGIYNEQFF.

This clonotype is categorized as medium-sized (0.01 to 0.1%). The CDR3 protein is CASSPMTGELFF. DNA for the CDR3: TGTGCCAGCAGTCCCATGACCGGGGAGCTGTTTTTT. J is TRBJ2-2 and V is TRBV12-3 or TRBV12-4; unclear D gene. The length of the CDR3 is 12 residues. Trimming shortened V by 5 bases and J by 5 bases, and 6 bases separated the two germline ends.

Remarks on this clonotype: The junction differs from germline at one of its ends, possibly a read error. The rearrangement joins TRBV13 to TRBJ2-1; D unclear. The CDR3 is made up of 14 amino acids. The germline V gene has CDR1 PRHDT and CDR2 FYEKMQ (reference sequence). Written as DNA, the CDR3 is TGTGCCAGCAGCTTAGGTCAGACAAACAATAAGCAGTTCTTC. This sequence encodes CASSLGQTNNKQFF. Together with reference TRBV13 and TRBJ2-1, the CDR3 gives the full variable domain: AAGVIQSPRHLIKEKRETATLKCYPIPRHDTVYWYQQGPGQDPQFLISFYEKMQSDKGSIPDRFSAQQFSDYHSELNMSSLELGDSALYFCASSLGQTNNKQFFGPGTRLTVL.

Details on this clonotype: One junction end does not reproduce the germline sequence, and a read error may be involved. The chain recombines TRBV19 with TRBJ2-7, with 7 bases matching TRBD1. This CDR3 is built from 14 residues. Germline V gene lookup returns CDR1 LNHDA and CDR2 SQIVND (reference sequence). The CDR3 DNA follows: TGTGCCAGTAGTATCGGGACAGATGCTGTCGAGAAGTACTTC. Protein sequence: CASSIGTDAVEKYF.

V gene TRBV6-5 combines with J gene TRBJ1-1; maybe TRBD1 (5 bases). Per germline, CDR1 MNHEY and CDR2 SVGAGI. The CDR3 loop spans 13 amino acids. V dropped 2 bases and J dropped 4 bases, with 8 bases sitting between them. CDR3 nucleotide sequence: TGTGCCAGCAGTTACACGGGGGGCACTGAAGCTTTCTTT. It yields the protein CASSYTGGTEAFF.

The J gene is TRBJ1-6, the V gene TRBV5-1, with D maybe TRBD1 (5 bases). Trimming shortened V by 0 bases and J by 5 bases, and 12 bases separated the two germline ends. The CDR3 is 16 residues long. Germline-derived CDR1 and CDR2 are SGHRS and YFSETQ. This CDR3 reads CASSLGASGHNSPLHF. The CDR3 DNA follows: TGCGCCAGCAGCTTGGGAGCGTCAGGGCATAATTCACCCCTCCACTTT.

By proportion, this clonotype is medium-sized. The chain links TRBV30 to TRBJ1-5; TRBD1 aligns across 7 bases. V lost 3 bases, J lost 1 base, and 3 bases stayed unmatched. The germline gives CDR1 GTSNPN, CDR2 SVGIG (reference sequence). The CDR3 has 14 residues. The CDR3 here is CAWRQGFSNQPQHF. CDR3 bases: TGTGCCTGGAGACAGGGGTTCAGCAATCAGCCCCAGCATTTT.

The chain links TRBV27 to TRBJ2-2; TRBD1 matches at 9 bases. The CDR3 contains 17 residues. Trimming took 0 bases from V and 5 from J; bases not matched to a gene: 7. The germline CDR1 and CDR2 sequences are MNHEY and SMNVEV (reference sequence). The CDR3 protein is CASSLSPRTGVTGELFF. DNA of the CDR3: TGTGCCAGCAGTTTATCCCCCAGGACAGGGGTAACCGGGGAGCTGTTTTTT.